This T cell receptor (beta chain) was documented in a study of control samples from healthy donors and cancer patients. Clones were sequenced by immunoSEQ multiplex PCR, and TCRdb holds only the in-frame ones, with some missing. This table holds about 46,000 clones, approximately 91% found once. CDR1 MGHRA and CDR2 YSYEKL come from the germline V gene. The CDR3 runs 14 residues. Regarding this clone: Sequence at one end of the junction differs from germline and may be a read error.

Sequenced material: PBMCs. The J gene is TRBJ2-2, the V gene TRBV4-1, with D perhaps matching TRBD1 (6 bases). The origin of this receptor is a man aged 45-65 years with head and neck cancer. This chain's CDR3 is CASSSGTKGRGAVF. The CDR3, as DNA: TGCGCCAGCAGCTCCGGGACAAAGGGTCGGGGAGCTGTTTTT.